This T cell receptor (beta chain) was identified during a study of blood T cell repertoires in COVID-19. The overall study: There were acute and convalescent COVID-19 samples, and they came from the United States, Italy and Spain. The cDNA or gDNA used as material had been derived from T cells, B-cell-depleted T cells, or PBMCs.

J was trimmed by 3 bases and V by 6 bases; bases with no gene match: 13. This CDR3 has 17 residues. Germline lookup yields CDR1 MDHEN and CDR2 SYDVKM. This clone appeared a few times. Original handling: Reference gene primer amplification yielded estimated nucleated cell counts. Clones were sequenced by immunoSEQ multiplex PCR, and TCRdb holds only the in-frame ones, with some missing. V and J calls and clone size are copied from that table; D and trimming were computed from the DNA. The table shows roughly 100,000 clones, with under 85% occurring only once. The TCR sequence derives from a woman aged 60-70 years with acute or convalescent COVID-19. Sequencing was done on a sample of peripheral blood. The chain joins TRBV28 to TRBJ1-1, with 10 bases that match TRBD1. The CDR3 sequence is CASSLGSPGQGDTEAFF. The CDR3 nucleotides are TGTGCCAGCAGCTTAGGATCCCCCGGACAGGGGGACACTGAAGCTTTCTTT.